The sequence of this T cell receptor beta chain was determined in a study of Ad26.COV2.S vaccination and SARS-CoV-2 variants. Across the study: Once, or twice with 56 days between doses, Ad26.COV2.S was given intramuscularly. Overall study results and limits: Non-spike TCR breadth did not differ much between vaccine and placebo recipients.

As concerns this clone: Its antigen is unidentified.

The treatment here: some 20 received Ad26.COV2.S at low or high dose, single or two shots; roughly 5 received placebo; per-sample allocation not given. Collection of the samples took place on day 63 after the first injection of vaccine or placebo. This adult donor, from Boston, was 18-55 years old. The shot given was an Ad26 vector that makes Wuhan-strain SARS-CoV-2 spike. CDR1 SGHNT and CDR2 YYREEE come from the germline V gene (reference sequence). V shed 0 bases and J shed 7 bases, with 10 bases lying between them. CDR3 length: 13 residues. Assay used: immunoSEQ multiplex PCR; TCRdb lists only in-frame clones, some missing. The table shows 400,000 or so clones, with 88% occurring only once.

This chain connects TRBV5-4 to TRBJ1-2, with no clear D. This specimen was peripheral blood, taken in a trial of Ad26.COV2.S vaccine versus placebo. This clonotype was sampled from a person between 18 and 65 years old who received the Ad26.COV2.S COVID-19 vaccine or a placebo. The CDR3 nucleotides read TGTGCCAGCAGCTTGGATCCAGGCGGTGGCTACACCTTC. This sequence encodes CASSLDPGGGYTF. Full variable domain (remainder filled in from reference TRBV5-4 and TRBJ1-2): ETGVTQSPTHLIKTRGQQVTLRCSSQSGHNTVSWYQQALGQGPQFIFQYYREEENGRGNFPPRFSGLQFPNYSSELNVNALELDDSALYLCASSLDPGGGYTFGSGTRLTVV.